The 27 T cell receptor beta chains below all came from one sample that was sequenced in a study of blood T cells in healthy people across ages. Next came a second PCR, run for 7 to 11 cycles, which used a sample-barcoded 5' primer along with a J-beta primer mix. Each CDR3 protein is one row after TCRdb ran MiXCR on the 5' RACE reads. The data contain about 1.5 million distinct CDR3 sequences, 42% of them seen just once; the ten biggest clones take up roughly 7.7%. Sequencing input: blood. Receptor source: a woman aged 18-29 years in good health.

The chain couples TRBV29-1 to TRBJ1-1, with 10 nucleotides matching TRBD1. This CDR3 is 12 amino acids long. Trimming at V came to 4 bases and at J to 8 bases, leaving 4 bases not matched to a gene. The V gene's germline CDR1 is SQVTM and CDR2 ANQGSEA. CDR3 amino acids: CSVGTGGKEAFF. The CDR3 DNA sequence: TGCAGCGTTGGGACAGGGGGGAAGGAAGCTTTCTTT.

There are a few counts of this clonotype. The V and J genes are TRBV7-8 and TRBJ2-4; D unresolved. The end of the DNA aligns better with TRBJ2-7, so the J call may be wrong. The CDR3 length is 13 residues. Per the germline V gene, CDR1 is SGHVS and CDR2 is FQNEAQ. CDR3 region: CASSLTLLYEQYF. Here the CDR3 DNA reads TGTGCCAGCAGCTTGACACTTCTCTACGAGCAGTACTTC.

The V call is TRBV3-1, the J call TRBJ1-5; 10 positions agree with TRBD1. The ends lost 1 base at V and 6 bases at J; junction bases unmatched: 6. Per germline, CDR1 LGHDT and CDR2 YNNKEL (reference sequence). The CDR3 spans 16 residues. The CDR3 coding sequence is TGTGCCAGCAGCCAAGGGGGACAGGGGCTAGGTCAGCCCCAGCATTTT. Translating gives CASSQGGQGLGQPQHF. Full variable domain (rest looked up from reference TRBV3-1 and TRBJ1-5): DTAVSQTPKYLVTQMGNDKSIKCEQNLGHDTMYWYKQDSKKFLKIMFSYNNKELIINETVPNRFSPKSPDKAHLNLHINSLELGDSAVYFCASSQGGQGLGQPQHFGDGTRLSIL.

The chain joins TRBV7-3 to TRBJ2-1; D remains ambiguous. The V end was cut by 2 bases, the J end by 6 bases, with 14 bases between. Germline CDR1 is SGHTA and CDR2 is FQGTGA. This CDR3 comprises 15 residues. The CDR3: CASSLAASGLNEQFF. Written as DNA, the CDR3 is TGTGCCAGCAGCTTAGCGGCTTCAGGTCTCAATGAGCAGTTCTTC.

The rearrangement links TRBV28 to TRBJ1-2; possibly TRBD1 for D (6 bases). The CDR3 extends over 12 amino acids. V dropped 7 bases and J dropped 6 bases, with 12 bases sitting between them. Germline CDR1 and CDR2: MDHEN and SYDVKM. The CDR3 DNA reads TGTGCCAGCACTCTAGGGGGTGATGGCTACACCTTC. This translates into CASTLGGDGYTF.

This clonotype was seen a handful of times. This sequence joins TRBV10-2 and TRBJ1-1; D is unresolved. The germline V and J ends were trimmed by 4 bases and 6 bases, with 15 bases remaining between them. Looked up from germline, CDR1 is WSHSY and CDR2 is SAAADI. The CDR3 contains 14 residues. CDR3: CASSVRADGAEAFF. The CDR3 DNA sequence: TGCGCCAGCAGTGTACGGGCCGATGGGGCTGAAGCTTTCTTT.

This chain uses TRBV4-1 with TRBJ1-2, with unresolved D. The CDR3 runs 16 residues. Germline-derived CDR1 and CDR2 are MGHRA and YSYEKL. V was pared by 0 bases and J by 5 bases, with 16 bases between. CDR3 region: CASSQDRAVGWYGYTF. The CDR3 DNA is TGCGCCAGCAGCCAAGATAGGGCAGTTGGGTGGTATGGCTACACCTTC.

This clonotype showed up just a few times. The V gene is TRBV28, the J gene TRBJ1-2; tentatively, D is TRBD1 (5 bases). Germline assignment: CDR1 MDHEN and CDR2 SYDVKM. Between the trimmed V and J ends, which lost 2 bases and 4 bases, there was a span of 14 bases. The CDR3 runs 15 residues. CDR3 in DNA: TGTGCCAGCAGTTTAGCCCCAGGGCTCGGCTATGGCTACACCTTC. This codes for CASSLAPGLGYGYTF.

This clonotype has more than one count but fewer than ten. V gene TRBV4-1 combines with J gene TRBJ2-7; 10 bases fit TRBD2. Germline V gene data show CDR1 as MGHRA and CDR2 as YSYEKL. The V gene end was trimmed by 5 bases and the J gene end by 3 bases; junction bases not matched to a gene: 10. The CDR3 is 16 residues long. The CDR3 DNA is TGCGCCAGCAGCGGGATCGGACTAGCGGAGATCTACGAGCAGTACTTC. It specifies CASSGIGLAEIYEQYF.

As to this clonotype: An end of the junction differs from the germline gene, which may be a read error. J is TRBJ1-5 and V is TRBV6-5; TRBD1 might be the D (6 bases). The CDR3 has 17 amino acids. From germline, CDR1 is MNHEY and CDR2 SVGAGI. The CDR3 is CASSHSGDRMGNQPQHF. CDR3 nucleotides: TGTGCCAGCAGTCACTCTGGCGACAGGATGGGGAATCAGCCCCAGCATTTT.

The J gene is TRBJ2-3, the V gene TRBV3-1; D is ambiguous. The V gene lost 1 base and the J gene lost 0 bases, with 14 bases spanning the gap. The CDR3 consists of 17 residues. Germline CDR1 is LGHDT and CDR2 is YNNKEL (reference sequence). The DNA of the CDR3 is TGTGCCAGCAGCCAAGTCCCAGCTGTACCTAGCACAGATACGCAGTATTTT. Translating it yields CASSQVPAVPSTDTQYF.

The genes are TRBV9 and TRBJ1-3; D remains ambiguous. CDR3 length equals 15 residues. Trimming stripped 4 bases from V and 0 bases from J, with 11 bases between. Germline CDR1 is SGDLS and CDR2 is YYNGEE. The CDR3 DNA sequence: TGTGCCAGCAGCCCTAAGATAAGCTCTGGAAACACCATATATTTT. Its translation: CASSPKISSGNTIYF.

This clonotype was seen many times. The chain links TRBV28 to TRBJ2-5; possibly TRBD1 or TRBD2 for D (6 bases each). Trimming removed 6 bases from V and 1 base from J, with 12 bases in between. The CDR3 is made up of 14 amino acids. Germline V gene lookup returns CDR1 MDHEN and CDR2 SYDVKM. In DNA form, the CDR3 reads TGTGCCAGCAGGATGGGGGGCCTCCAAGAGACCCAGTACTTC. This codes for CASRMGGLQETQYF.

This clonotype was counted between two and nine times. The chain carries TRBV5-5 and TRBJ2-3; 7 positions match TRBD1. V shed 2 bases, J shed 5 bases, and the junction held 11 bases outside the gene matches. The CDR3 sequence is 16 residues long. Looked up from germline, CDR1 is SGHKS and CDR2 is YYEKEE (reference sequence). The CDR3, as DNA: TGTGCCAGCAGCTTAGTACATCGAAGGGGGCAAGATACGCAGTATTTT. It codes for CASSLVHRRGQDTQYF.

This clonotype was seen more than once but under ten times. V gene TRBV6-5 combines with J gene TRBJ2-1; the D gene is possibly TRBD2 (7 bases). This CDR3 has 19 residues. V lost 2 bases and J 2 bases, leaving 22 bases between the germline ends. The germline V gene has CDR1 MNHEY and CDR2 SVGAGI. The CDR3 protein is CASSYLKGGTHDTYNEQFF. Written as DNA, the CDR3 is TGTGCCAGCAGTTACCTAAAGGGGGGGACGCATGACACCTACAATGAGCAGTTCTTC.

Only a few counts were recorded for this clonotype. V and J are TRBV29-1 and TRBJ2-2; TRBD2 matches at 7 bases. CDR3 length: 14 residues. Per the germline V gene, CDR1 is SQVTM and CDR2 is ANQGSEA. V gave up 0 bases and J gave up 6 bases; unmatched junction bases: 4. CDR3 sequence (DNA): TGCAGCGTTGAAGATGGGGGGAGGGCCGGGGAGCTGTTTTTT. Its protein product is CSVEDGGRAGELFF.

This clonotype was detected a few times. The chain uses TRBV6-4 and TRBJ2-1; TRBD1 agrees at 9 bases. Germline lookup yields CDR1 MRHNA and CDR2 SNTAGT. The CDR3 has 15 residues. The V segment lost 0 bases and the J segment 6 bases; nucleotides outside the gene matches: 3. CDR3 DNA: TGTGCCAGCAGTGACTCGACAGGGGGAGGCAATGAGCAGTTCTTC. The encoded protein is CASSDSTGGGNEQFF.

This clonotype was counted a few times. This rearrangement joins TRBV5-6 to TRBJ2-5; 15 nucleotides line up with TRBD2. Germline V gives CDR1 SGHDT, CDR2 YYEEEE. Trimming at V came to 2 bases and at J to 7 bases, leaving 15 bases not matched to a gene. The CDR3 sequence is 19 residues long. The CDR3 nucleotides read TGTGCCAGCAGCTTTGGGACTAGCGGGAGGCGATCCGAGGGAGGGACCCAGTACTTC. Encoded protein: CASSFGTSGRRSEGGTQYF.

This sequence joins TRBV6-5 and TRBJ2-7; D is perhaps TRBD2 (5 bases). CDR3 size: 15 residues. The V end was cut by 4 bases, the J end by 4 bases, with 17 bases between. Per the germline V gene, CDR1 is MNHEY and CDR2 is SVGAGI. CDR3 in amino acids: CASSSPRFSGYEQYF. CDR3 sequence (DNA): TGTGCCAGCAGTTCCCCGCGGTTCTCGGGGTACGAGCAGTACTTC.

This clonotype came up a few times. The chain uses TRBV7-9 and TRBJ1-1; D call uncertain. The CDR3 has 13 amino acids. V lost 3 bases to trimming and J lost 8 bases, with 13 bases between them. Germline V CDR1 and CDR2: SEHNR, FQNEAQ (reference sequence). CDR3: CASSFAGMPEAFF. CDR3 DNA: TGTGCCAGCAGCTTTGCAGGAATGCCGGAAGCTTTCTTT.

CDR3 coding DNA: TGCAGTGCTAGATACCCGGGACTAGCGAACAATGAGCAGTACTTC. This codes for CSARYPGLANNEQYF. V usage is TRBV20-1 and J usage is TRBJ2-5; 10 bases map to TRBD2. Germline CDR1 reads DFQATT; CDR2 reads SNEGSKA (reference sequence). V lost 2 bases to trimming and J lost 11 bases; unmatched junction nucleotides: 14. This CDR3 is built from 15 residues.

The chain combines TRBV3-1 with TRBJ1-4, with D perhaps matching TRBD1 (5 bases). This CDR3 is 15 amino acids long. Trimming shortened V by 0 bases and J by 8 bases, and 13 bases separated the two germline ends. Germline V lookup: CDR1 LGHDT, CDR2 YNNKEL (reference sequence). In DNA form, the CDR3 reads TGTGCCAGCAGCCAAGACAGGGCCGGGGAGGAAAAACTGTTTTTT. Its translation: CASSQDRAGEEKLFF.

As for this clonotype: One end of the junction is discordant with germline, which a read error may explain. The CDR3 DNA follows: TGTGCCTGCAGCCACCCCAAAGAAGGGACCTACGAGCAGTACTTC. Translation gives CACSHPKEGTYEQYF. V is TRBV14 and J is TRBJ2-5; D is uncertain. The end of the DNA fits TRBJ2-7 better, so the J call may be wrong. Germline CDR1 reads SGHDN; CDR2 reads FVKESK. The CDR3 spans 15 residues.

This clonotype was detected a few times. The rearrangement links TRBV7-2 to TRBJ2-1; 7 nucleotides line up with TRBD1. Germline lookup yields CDR1 SGHTA and CDR2 FQGNSA. The CDR3 extends over 14 amino acids. Trimming removed 3 bases from V and 8 bases from J; junction bases left unmatched: 7. The CDR3 bases are TGTGCCAGCAGCTTTGTAGACAGGGCTTATGAGCAGTTCTTC. It specifies CASSFVDRAYEQFF.

V usage is TRBV20-1 and J usage is TRBJ1-4; 10 positions match TRBD1. Germline values: CDR1 DFQATT, CDR2 SNEGSKA (reference sequence). The CDR3 is 13 amino acids. V was clipped by 5 bases and J by 7 bases; unmatched bases: 4. The CDR3 DNA sequence: TGCAGTGCTCCGGGACAGGGGAGTGAAAAACTGTTTTTT. It is translated as CSAPGQGSEKLFF.

This clonotype was seen just once. V gene TRBV7-2 combines with J gene TRBJ1-6, with D perhaps matching TRBD1 (5 bases). This CDR3 spans 18 amino acids. The ends were cut back, 1 base at V and 1 base at J, with 14 bases in the middle. The germline V gene encodes CDR1 SGHTA and CDR2 FQGNSA. DNA for the CDR3: TGTGCCAGCAGCTTAGGCCGGGGTCAGGGATCCTATAATTCACCCCTCCACTTT. It yields the protein CASSLGRGQGSYNSPLHF.

The chain recombines TRBV7-9 with TRBJ2-7, with D possibly matching TRBD1 (5 bases). CDR3 length: 19 amino acids. Germline lookup yields CDR1 SEHNR and CDR2 FQNEAQ (reference sequence). V was clipped by 2 bases and J by 2 bases, with 25 bases between them. In DNA, the CDR3 is TGTGCCAGCAGCTTAATCTTGATTACAGGCCCATTGAAACCCTACGAGCAGTACTTC. Its translation: CASSLILITGPLKPYEQYF.